The 16 T cell receptor beta chains given below trace back to one sample, sequenced in a study of Ad26.COV2.S vaccination and SARS-CoV-2 variants. TCRdb's copy holds only in-frame clones and misses some; the assay was immunoSEQ multiplex PCR. The table has some 350,000 clones, about 85% seen once. Treatment specified: 15 to 20 received Ad26.COV2.S at low or high dose, single or two shots; 5 received placebo; per-sample allocation not given. Day 63 after the first vaccine or placebo injection was the time point for sampling. The source was peripheral blood, collected in a trial of Ad26.COV2.S vaccine versus placebo. These receptors were taken from a person between 18 and 60 years old who received the Ad26.COV2.S COVID-19 vaccine or a placebo.

The chain's CDR3 is CASSDDGDRTDTQYF. The CDR3, as DNA: TGTGCCAGCAGCGACGACGGAGACCGCACAGATACGCAGTATTTT. The chain employs TRBV9 and TRBJ2-3; no clear D. Trimming cost V 3 bases and J 1 base, with 12 bases left between them. CDR1 is SGDLS and CDR2 is YYNGEE in the germline V gene. CDR3 length: 15 amino acids.

The V call is TRBV6-5, the J call TRBJ2-1; D remains unclear. This CDR3 contains 15 residues. Looked up from germline, CDR1 is MNHEY and CDR2 is SVGAGI. V was cut by 7 bases and J by 0 bases, with 13 bases left in between. In DNA, the CDR3 is TGTGCCAGCACCCTCGACTTCAGCTCCTACAATGAGCAGTTCTTC. It translates to CASTLDFSSYNEQFF.

This sequence joins TRBV4-1 and TRBJ2-3; D not resolved. This CDR3 is built from 15 residues. Trimming stripped 1 base from V and 2 bases from J, with 10 bases between. Germline lookup yields CDR1 MGHRA and CDR2 YSYEKL. CDR3 protein: CASSQVFGVTDTQYF. The CDR3 bases are TGCGCCAGCAGCCAAGTATTTGGGGTCACAGATACGCAGTATTTT.

The chain has TRBV25-1 and TRBJ1-4; possibly TRBD1 for D (6 bases). The CDR3 is made up of 13 amino acids. In germline, CDR1 is MGHDK, CDR2 SYGVNS. Trimming stripped 5 bases from V and 5 bases from J, with 9 bases between. CDR3 residues: CASSRGPNEKLFF. CDR3 DNA: TGTGCCAGCAGTCGGGGGCCCAATGAAAAACTGTTTTTT.

The V call is TRBV20-1, the J call TRBJ2-7; 8 bases align to TRBD1. The germline V gene has CDR1 DFQATT and CDR2 SNEGSKA (reference sequence). V trimming: 3 bases; J trimming: 3 bases; junction bases outside the gene matches: 7. The CDR3 runs 14 residues. The CDR3 loop is CSASADRAYYEQYF. The CDR3 bases are TGCAGTGCTAGTGCGGACAGGGCTTACTACGAGCAGTACTTC.

This chain links TRBV7-2 with TRBJ1-1; 8 nucleotides align to TRBD1. The CDR3 is made up of 13 amino acids. The V segment lost 11 bases and the J segment 3 bases; nucleotides outside the gene matches: 8. The germline gives CDR1 SGHTA, CDR2 FQGNSA. The CDR3 DNA reads as TGTGCCGCCGGACAGGGCAGGGACACTGAAGCTTTCTTT. Translated, it gives CAAGQGRDTEAFF. Together with reference TRBV7-2 and TRBJ1-1, the CDR3 gives the full variable domain: GAGVSQSPSNKVTEKGKDVELRCDPISGHTALYWYRQSLGQGLEFLIYFQGNSAPDKSGLPSDRFSAERTGGSVSTLTIQRTQQEDSAVYLCAAGQGRDTEAFFGQGTRLTVV.

The CDR3 sequence: CASSIAPREGFNEQFF. The CDR3 DNA follows: TGTGCCAGTAGTATAGCCCCCAGGGAGGGGTTCAATGAGCAGTTCTTC. V and J are TRBV19 and TRBJ2-1, with TRBD2 matching over 7 bases. Germline V lookup: CDR1 LNHDA, CDR2 SQIVND (reference sequence). Unmatched junction bases numbered 9, after V lost 1 base and J lost 6 bases. This CDR3 has 16 residues.

The chain combines TRBV19 with TRBJ2-1; D remains ambiguous. Germline V CDR1 and CDR2: LNHDA, SQIVND (reference sequence). The length of the CDR3 is 17 residues. Trimming removed 1 base from V and 3 bases from J, with 16 bases in between. The CDR3 sequence: CASSIVVGLVDYNEQFF. The CDR3 bases are TGTGCCAGTAGTATAGTCGTTGGGCTCGTTGACTACAATGAGCAGTTCTTC.

This chain joins TRBV7-2 and TRBJ2-1; 14 bases fit TRBD2. Germline trimming cut 5 bases from V and 8 bases from J; bases unmatched to any gene: 8. The germline CDR1 and CDR2 sequences are SGHTA and FQGNSA. The CDR3 covers 16 residues. DNA for the CDR3: TGTGCCAGCAGCAGTGCCGGGACTAGCGGGAGTTATGAGCAGTTCTTC. Translation: CASSSAGTSGSYEQFF.

The V call is TRBV11-2, the J call TRBJ2-5; D remains unclear. Germline-derived CDR1 and CDR2 are SGHAT and FQNNGV. The V end lost 11 bases, the J end lost 5 bases, and 12 bases lay between the germline ends. The CDR3 contains 11 residues. CDR3 sequence: CAAESRETQYF. The CDR3 region has the DNA TGTGCCGCCGAGTCACGTGAGACCCAGTACTTC.

The chain uses TRBV6-2 or TRBV6-3 and TRBJ2-4; D is possibly TRBD2 (6 bases). The CDR3 consists of 14 residues. The V gene lost 2 bases and the J gene lost 3 bases, with 8 bases spanning the gap. Germline CDR1 MNHEY, CDR2 SVGEGT. This CDR3 is CASSYMGLKNIQYF. CDR3 DNA: TGTGCCAGCAGTTACATGGGACTCAAAAACATTCAGTACTTC.

This chain joins TRBV9 and TRBJ2-7, with TRBD2 identical over 8 bases. The CDR3 spans 16 residues. The junction had 11 bases not matched to a gene; V was cut back by 4 bases and J by 2 bases. Looked up from germline, CDR1 is SGDLS and CDR2 is YYNGEE. The chain's CDR3 is CASSLRGETSAYEQYF. The CDR3 DNA sequence: TGTGCCAGCAGCCTCCGGGGAGAGACTAGCGCCTACGAGCAGTACTTC.

The V and J genes are TRBV27 and TRBJ1-2; 7 nucleotides match TRBD1. The CDR3 sequence is 14 residues long. V lost 6 bases to trimming and J lost 6 bases; unmatched junction nucleotides: 10. The germline V gene encodes CDR1 MNHEY and CDR2 SMNVEV (reference sequence). The chain's CDR3 is CASRTGTLFDGYTF. Here the CDR3 DNA reads TGTGCCAGCAGGACAGGGACCCTATTCGATGGCTACACCTTC.

The V call is TRBV5-1, the J call TRBJ2-1; D unclear. The CDR3 sequence is 14 residues long. The ends were cut back, 0 bases at V and 6 bases at J, with 10 bases in the middle. Germline CDR1 and CDR2: SGHRS and YFSETQ. The CDR3 spells CASSLGLAANEQFF. Here the CDR3 DNA reads TGCGCCAGCAGCTTGGGGTTAGCCGCCAATGAGCAGTTCTTC.

In this sample, this clone turned up once. This chain uses TRBV20-1 with TRBJ1-4; D call uncertain. Deletions cut 6 bases from V and 8 bases from J, with 10 bases between. This CDR3 is 11 amino acids long. The germline gives CDR1 DFQATT, CDR2 SNEGSKA (reference sequence). The CDR3 loop reads CSASSGEKLFF. The DNA for the CDR3 is TGCAGTGCATCGTCTGGGGAAAAACTGTTTTTT.

For this clone: This sample includes further DNA sequences coding for the same CDR3. The chain employs TRBV7-9 and TRBJ1-5; TRBD1 might be the D (6 bases). Germline lookup yields CDR1 SEHNR and CDR2 FQNEAQ (reference sequence). There are 15 residues in the CDR3. The germline V and J ends were trimmed by 0 bases and 0 bases, with 6 bases remaining between them. Here the CDR3 reads CASSLAGGSNQPQHF. The CDR3 region has the DNA TGTGCCAGCAGCTTAGCAGGGGGTAGCAATCAGCCCCAGCATTTT.